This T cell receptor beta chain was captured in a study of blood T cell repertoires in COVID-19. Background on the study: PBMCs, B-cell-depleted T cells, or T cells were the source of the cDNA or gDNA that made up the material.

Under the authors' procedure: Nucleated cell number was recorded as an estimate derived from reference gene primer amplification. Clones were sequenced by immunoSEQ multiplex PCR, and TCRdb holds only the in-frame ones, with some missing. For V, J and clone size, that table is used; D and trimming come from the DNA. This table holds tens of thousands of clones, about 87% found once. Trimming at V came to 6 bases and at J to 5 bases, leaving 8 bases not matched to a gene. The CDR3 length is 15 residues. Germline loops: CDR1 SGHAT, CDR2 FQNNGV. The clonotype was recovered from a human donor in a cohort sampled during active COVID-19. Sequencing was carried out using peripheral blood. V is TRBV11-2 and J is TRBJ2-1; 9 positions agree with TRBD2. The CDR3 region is CASSLAGGGNNEQFF. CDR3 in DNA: TGTGCCAGCAGTCTCGCGGGAGGGGGGAACAATGAGCAGTTCTTC.